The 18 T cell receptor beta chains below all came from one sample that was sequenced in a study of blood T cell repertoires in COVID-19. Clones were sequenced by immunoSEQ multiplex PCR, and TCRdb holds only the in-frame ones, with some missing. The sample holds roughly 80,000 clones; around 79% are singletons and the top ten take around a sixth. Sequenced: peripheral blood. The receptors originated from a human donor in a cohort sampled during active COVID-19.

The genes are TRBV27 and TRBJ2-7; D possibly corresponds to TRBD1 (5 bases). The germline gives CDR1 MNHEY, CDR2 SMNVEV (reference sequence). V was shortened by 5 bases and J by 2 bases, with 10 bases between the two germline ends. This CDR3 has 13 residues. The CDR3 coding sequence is TGTGCCAGCAGTCGGACACCTACCTACGAGCAGTACTTC. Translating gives CASSRTPTYEQYF.

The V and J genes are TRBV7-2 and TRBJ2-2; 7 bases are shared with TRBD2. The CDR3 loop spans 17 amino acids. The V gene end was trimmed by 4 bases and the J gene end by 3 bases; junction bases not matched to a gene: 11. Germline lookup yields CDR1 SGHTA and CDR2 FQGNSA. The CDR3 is CASSYLGLADYTGELFF. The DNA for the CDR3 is TGTGCCAGCAGCTATCTCGGGCTAGCGGATTACACCGGGGAGCTGTTTTTT. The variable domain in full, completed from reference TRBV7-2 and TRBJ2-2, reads GAGVSQSPSNKVTEKGKDVELRCDPISGHTALYWYRQSLGQGLEFLIYFQGNSAPDKSGLPSDRFSAERTGGSVSTLTIQRTQQEDSAVYLCASSYLGLADYTGELFFGEGSRLTVL.

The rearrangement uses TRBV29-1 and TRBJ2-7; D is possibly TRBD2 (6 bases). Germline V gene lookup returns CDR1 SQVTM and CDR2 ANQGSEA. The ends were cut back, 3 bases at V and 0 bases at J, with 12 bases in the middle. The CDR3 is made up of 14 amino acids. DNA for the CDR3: TGCAGCGTTGAGGCGGGGACGAGCTCCTACGAGCAGTACTTC. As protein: CSVEAGTSSYEQYF.

The CDR3 sequence is CASSLAGGFYEQYF. The CDR3, as DNA: TGCGCCAGCAGCTTGGCCGGGGGTTTCTACGAGCAGTACTTC. The V call is TRBV5-1, the J call TRBJ2-7, with D perhaps TRBD2 (6 bases). V shed 0 bases and J shed 3 bases, with 10 bases lying between them. The CDR3 contains 14 residues. Germline V gives CDR1 SGHRS, CDR2 YFSETQ.

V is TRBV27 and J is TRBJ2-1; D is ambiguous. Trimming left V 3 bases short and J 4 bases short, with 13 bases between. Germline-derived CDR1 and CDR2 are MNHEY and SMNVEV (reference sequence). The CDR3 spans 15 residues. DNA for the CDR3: TGTGCCAGCAGTTTCCACCCGGCGGAATACAATGAGCAGTTCTTC. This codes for CASSFHPAEYNEQFF.

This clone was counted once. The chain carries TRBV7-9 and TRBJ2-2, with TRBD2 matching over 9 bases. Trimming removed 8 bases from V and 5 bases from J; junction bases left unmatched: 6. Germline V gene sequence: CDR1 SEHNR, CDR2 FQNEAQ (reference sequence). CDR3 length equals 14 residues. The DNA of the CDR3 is TGTGCCAGCTCCCCCGCGGGAGGGACCGGGGAGCTGTTTTTT. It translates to CASSPAGGTGELFF.

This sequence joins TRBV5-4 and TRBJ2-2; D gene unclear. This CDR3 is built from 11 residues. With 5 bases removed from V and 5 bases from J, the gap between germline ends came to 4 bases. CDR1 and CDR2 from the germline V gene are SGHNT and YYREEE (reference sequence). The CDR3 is CASRATGELFF. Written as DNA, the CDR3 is TGTGCCAGCAGAGCGACCGGGGAGCTGTTTTTT.

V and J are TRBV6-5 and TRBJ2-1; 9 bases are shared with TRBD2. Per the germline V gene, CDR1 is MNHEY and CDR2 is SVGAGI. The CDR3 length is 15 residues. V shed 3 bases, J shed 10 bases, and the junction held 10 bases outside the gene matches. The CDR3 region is CASSYEAGGPGEQFF. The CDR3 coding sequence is TGTGCCAGCAGTTATGAGGCGGGGGGGCCCGGAGAGCAGTTCTTC.

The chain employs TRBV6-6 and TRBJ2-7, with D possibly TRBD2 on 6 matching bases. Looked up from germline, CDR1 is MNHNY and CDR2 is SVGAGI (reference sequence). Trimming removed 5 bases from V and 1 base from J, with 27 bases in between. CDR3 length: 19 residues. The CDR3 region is CASSLGSPPVGGRSYEQYF. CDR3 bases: TGTGCCAGCAGTCTAGGCTCCCCCCCCGTGGGAGGAAGGTCCTACGAGCAGTACTTC.

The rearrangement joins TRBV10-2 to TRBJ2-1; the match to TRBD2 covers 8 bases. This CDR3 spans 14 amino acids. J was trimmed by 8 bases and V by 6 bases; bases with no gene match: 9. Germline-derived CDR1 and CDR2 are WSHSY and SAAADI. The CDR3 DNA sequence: TGCGCCAGCAGCTCGGGACTAGTGGTCTATGAGCAGTTCTTC. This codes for CASSSGLVVYEQFF.

The CDR3 here is CASSHGLEGNQPQHF. CDR3 nucleotide sequence: TGTGCCAGCAGCCACGGACTAGAGGGCAATCAGCCCCAGCATTTT. The chain has TRBV3-1 (or the pseudogene TRBV3-2) and TRBJ1-5; no reliable D call. The V gene lost 3 bases and the J gene lost 2 bases, with 11 bases spanning the gap. The CDR3 runs 15 residues. Germline CDR1 and CDR2: LGHDT and YNNKEL (reference sequence).

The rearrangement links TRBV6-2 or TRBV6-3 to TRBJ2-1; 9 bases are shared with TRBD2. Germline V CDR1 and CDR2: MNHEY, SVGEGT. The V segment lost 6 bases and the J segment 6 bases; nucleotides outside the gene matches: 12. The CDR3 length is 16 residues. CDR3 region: CASSRQTSGLINEQFF. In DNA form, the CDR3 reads TGTGCCAGCAGCCGGCAGACTAGCGGTTTGATCAATGAGCAGTTCTTC.

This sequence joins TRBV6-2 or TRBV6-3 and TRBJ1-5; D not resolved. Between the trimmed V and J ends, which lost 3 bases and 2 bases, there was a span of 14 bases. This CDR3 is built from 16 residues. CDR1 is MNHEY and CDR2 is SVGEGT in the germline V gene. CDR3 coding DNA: TGTGCCAGCAGTTATTCGGTGGATAGCGGCAATCAGCCCCAGCATTTT. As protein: CASSYSVDSGNQPQHF.

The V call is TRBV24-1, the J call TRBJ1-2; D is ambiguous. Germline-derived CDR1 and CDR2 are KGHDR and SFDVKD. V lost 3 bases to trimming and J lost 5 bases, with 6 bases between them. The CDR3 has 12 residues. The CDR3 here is CATSDISYGYTF. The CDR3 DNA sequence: TGTGCCACCAGTGATATATCTTATGGCTACACCTTC.

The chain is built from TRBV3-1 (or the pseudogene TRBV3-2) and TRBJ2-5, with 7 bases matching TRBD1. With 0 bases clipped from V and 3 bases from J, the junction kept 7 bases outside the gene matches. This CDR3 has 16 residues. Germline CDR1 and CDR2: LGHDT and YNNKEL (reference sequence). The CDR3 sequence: CASSQDQEGAKETQYF. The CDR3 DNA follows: TGTGCCAGCAGCCAAGATCAAGAGGGGGCGAAAGAGACCCAGTACTTC.

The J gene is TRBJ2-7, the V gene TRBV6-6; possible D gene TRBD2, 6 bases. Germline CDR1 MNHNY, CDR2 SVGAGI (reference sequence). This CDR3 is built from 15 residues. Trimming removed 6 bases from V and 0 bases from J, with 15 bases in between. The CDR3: CASSHSGGSSYEQYV. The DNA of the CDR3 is TGTGCCAGCAGCCATAGCGGTGGGAGCTCCTACGAGCAGTACGTC.

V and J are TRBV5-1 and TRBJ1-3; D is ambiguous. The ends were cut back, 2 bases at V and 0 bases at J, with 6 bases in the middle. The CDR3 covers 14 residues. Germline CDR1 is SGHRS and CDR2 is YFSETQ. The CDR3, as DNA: TGCGCCAGCAGCTTTTATAGCTCTGGAAACACCATATATTTT. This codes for CASSFYSSGNTIYF.

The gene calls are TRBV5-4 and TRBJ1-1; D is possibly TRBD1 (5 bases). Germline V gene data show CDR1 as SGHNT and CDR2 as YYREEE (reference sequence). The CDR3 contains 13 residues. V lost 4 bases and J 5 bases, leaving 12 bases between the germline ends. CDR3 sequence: CASSGGQGTEAFF. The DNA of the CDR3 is TGTGCCAGCAGCGGTGGGCAGGGAACTGAAGCTTTCTTT.